The 28 T cell receptor beta chains below were found in one sample sequenced in a study of blood T cell repertoires in COVID-19. Sequenced by immunoSEQ multiplex PCR; TCRdb stores in-frame clones only, minus some. The sample shows 350,000 to 550,000 clones, around nine tenths of them seen only once. The sequenced sample consisted of peripheral blood. These receptors were taken from a woman in her twenties or thirties with acute or convalescent COVID-19.

As DNA, the CDR3 is TGTGCCAGCAGCCTAGGGGGGGGTGGCAATCAGCCCCAGCATTTT. It is translated as CASSLGGGGNQPQHF. The rearrangement uses TRBV2 and TRBJ1-5, with D perhaps matching TRBD1 (6 bases). The CDR3 consists of 15 residues. The V and J ends lost 6 bases and 2 bases respectively, with 14 bases between them. The V gene's germline CDR1 is SNHLY and CDR2 FYNNEI. Drawing the rest from reference TRBV2 and TRBJ1-5, the complete variable domain is EPEVTQTPSHQVTQMGQEVILRCVPISNHLYFYWYRQILGQKVEFLVSFYNNEISEKSEIFDDQFSVERPDGSNFTLKIRSTKLEDSAMYFCASSLGGGGNQPQHFGDGTRLSIL.

The chain uses TRBV19 and TRBJ2-2; 11 bases map to TRBD2. The CDR3 spans 15 residues. V lost 3 bases, J lost 6 bases, and 3 bases stayed unmatched. In germline, CDR1 is LNHDA, CDR2 SQIVND (reference sequence). CDR3 nucleotides: TGTGCCAGTAGTATTAGCGGGGGGGCCCCCGGGGAGCTGTTTTTT. The encoded protein is CASSISGGAPGELFF.

CDR3 amino acids: CASSLAAYEQYF. The CDR3 region has the DNA TGTGCCAGCAGCCTGGCGGCCTACGAGCAGTACTTC. This chain uses TRBV5-6 with TRBJ2-7, with D uncertain. This CDR3 has 12 amino acids. In germline, CDR1 is SGHDT, CDR2 YYEEEE. Trimming took off 4 bases at V and 2 bases at J, with 7 bases between the two ends. The full variable domain, with the rest looked up from reference TRBV5-6 and TRBJ2-7, is DAGVTQSPTHLIKTRGQQVTLRCSPKSGHDTVSWYQQALGQGPQFIFQYYEEEERQRGNFPDRFSGHQFPNYSSELNVNALLLGDSALYLCASSLAAYEQYFGPGTRLTVT.

V and J are TRBV3-1 (or the pseudogene TRBV3-2) and TRBJ2-5, with 11 bases that match TRBD2. J gave up 5 bases and V 2 bases, and 7 bases lay outside the gene matches. Per germline, CDR1 LGHDT and CDR2 YNNKEL (reference sequence). The CDR3 covers 16 residues. This CDR3 is CASSQSSGGALETQYF. CDR3 coding DNA: TGTGCCAGCAGCCAAAGTAGCGGGGGGGCCCTGGAGACCCAGTACTTC.

This chain joins TRBV19 and TRBJ2-7; 7 bases are a match to TRBD2. The CDR3 is 14 residues long. The V gene end was trimmed by 6 bases and the J gene end by 2 bases; junction bases not matched to a gene: 7. CDR1 is LNHDA, CDR2 SQIVND, per germline (reference sequence). The CDR3: CASSLGGTTYEQYF. CDR3 nucleotides: TGTGCCAGTAGCCTCGGGGGGACCACCTACGAGCAGTACTTC.

The chain joins TRBV5-8 to TRBJ1-5, with TRBD1 as a possible D gene (5 bases). The germline gives CDR1 SGHTS, CDR2 YDEGEE. The germline V and J ends were trimmed by 0 bases and 0 bases, with 16 bases remaining between them. The CDR3 sequence is 18 residues long. The CDR3 reads CASSLDRQARDSNQPQHF. CDR3 nucleotide sequence: TGTGCCAGCAGCTTGGATAGGCAGGCCAGGGATAGCAATCAGCCCCAGCATTTT.

The V gene is TRBV11-2, the J gene TRBJ2-7; TRBD2 matches 7 bases. V shed 5 bases and J 4 bases; nucleotides not matched to a gene: 8. This CDR3 is built from 14 residues. Germline-derived CDR1 and CDR2 are SGHAT and FQNNGV. Here the CDR3 reads CASSSLTGGYEQYF. CDR3 sequence (DNA): TGTGCCAGCAGCAGTCTAACGGGGGGATACGAGCAGTACTTC. Full variable domain (missing parts from reference TRBV11-2 and TRBJ2-7): EAGVAQSPRYKIIEKRQSVAFWCNPISGHATLYWYQQILGQGPKLLIQFQNNGVVDDSQLPKDRFSAERLKGVDSTLKIQPAKLEDSAVYLCASSSLTGGYEQYFGPGTRLTVT.

This clone has only one observation. The CDR3 spells CASSSGSGNTIYF. DNA for the CDR3: TGCGCCAGCAGCTCAGGCTCTGGAAACACCATATATTTT. The V gene is TRBV5-1, the J gene TRBJ1-3; D gene ambiguous. The CDR3 covers 13 residues. The V and J ends lost 3 bases and 0 bases respectively, with 4 bases between them. Germline-derived CDR1 and CDR2 are SGHRS and YFSETQ.

The chain links TRBV30 to TRBJ1-5, with D possibly TRBD1 on 6 matching bases. This CDR3 contains 14 residues. Germline V gene data show CDR1 as GTSNPN and CDR2 as SVGIG (reference sequence). V dropped 3 bases and J dropped 5 bases, with 14 bases sitting between them. As DNA, the CDR3 is TGTGCCTGGAGCGAAACAGGGTTGCATCAGCCCCAGCATTTT. This encodes CAWSETGLHQPQHF.

In its sample, this clone was seen a few times. V gene TRBV2 combines with J gene TRBJ2-5, with TRBD2 identical over 9 bases. In germline, CDR1 is SNHLY, CDR2 FYNNEI. V was pared by 2 bases and J by 5 bases, with 3 bases of the junction left unmatched. The CDR3 runs to 14 residues. CDR3 amino acids: CASSERLAGETQYF. The CDR3 DNA reads TGTGCCAGCAGTGAACGGCTAGCGGGGGAGACCCAGTACTTC. The whole variable domain, remainder taken from reference TRBV2 and TRBJ2-5, is EPEVTQTPSHQVTQMGQEVILRCVPISNHLYFYWYRQILGQKVEFLVSFYNNEISEKSEIFDDQFSVERPDGSNFTLKIRSTKLEDSAMYFCASSERLAGETQYFGPGTRLLVL.

This chain connects TRBV11-2 to TRBJ1-2, with TRBD1 matching 8 bases. The CDR3 is made up of 14 amino acids. In germline, CDR1 is SGHAT, CDR2 FQNNGV. V was pared by 5 bases and J by 4 bases, with 6 bases of the junction left unmatched. CDR3 region: CASSRGQAFYGYTF. CDR3 in DNA: TGTGCCAGCAGCCGGGGACAGGCATTCTATGGCTACACCTTC.

The chain carries TRBV14 and TRBJ2-1, with D perhaps TRBD1 (5 bases). V was cut by 1 base and J by 7 bases, with 14 bases left in between. Germline V gene lookup returns CDR1 SGHDN and CDR2 FVKESK. The CDR3 has 15 amino acids. The CDR3 DNA reads as TGTGCCAGCAGCCAAGGATGGACATGGATAAATGAGCAGTTCTTC. This sequence encodes CASSQGWTWINEQFF.

The chain employs TRBV7-2 and TRBJ1-4; D is ambiguous. V dropped 3 bases and J dropped 8 bases, with 7 bases sitting between them. The CDR3 length is 12 residues. Germline V gives CDR1 SGHTA, CDR2 FQGNSA. CDR3 protein: CASSLVREKLFF. CDR3 in DNA: TGTGCCAGCAGCTTGGTCAGGGAAAAACTGTTTTTT.

This clone was counted many times. The chain is built from TRBV21-1 and TRBJ2-1; the table gives TRBD1 as D, unverified against the DNA. TRBV21-1 is tagged as a pseudogene. The CDR3 is made up of 17 amino acids. CDR3 DNA sequence: TGTGCCAGCAGCAAAGTGTGTAGGGACAGGCAAAACAATGAGCAGTTCTTC. As protein: CASSKVCRDRQNNEQFF.

J is TRBJ2-1 and V is TRBV6-5; D remains unclear. CDR1 and CDR2 from the germline V gene are MNHEY and SVGAGI. The CDR3 contains 14 residues. Trimming removed 7 bases at V and 0 bases at J, with 10 bases between. DNA of the CDR3: TGTGCCAGCAATTCGGTGAGCTCCTACAATGAGCAGTTCTTC. Protein: CASNSVSSYNEQFF.

This clone was observed once. Additional DNA sequences in this sample encode the identical CDR3. This chain uses TRBV5-6 with TRBJ1-1; D gene ambiguous. CDR3 length: 13 residues. CDR1 is SGHDT, CDR2 YYEEEE, per germline. V was pared by 1 base and J by 0 bases, with 4 bases between. This CDR3 reads CASSLTLNTEAFF. CDR3 DNA: TGTGCCAGCAGCTTGACACTGAACACTGAAGCTTTCTTT.

This clone showed up just a few times. The chain is built from TRBV10-3 and TRBJ1-3; D may be TRBD1 (5 bases). V was cut by 5 bases and J by 0 bases, with 17 bases left in between. Germline loops: CDR1 ENHRY, CDR2 SYGVKD. The length of the CDR3 is 17 residues. The CDR3: CAISPSGGVFSGNTIYF. The CDR3 region has the DNA TGTGCCATCAGTCCCTCTGGGGGGGTCTTCTCTGGAAACACCATATATTTT.

V and J are TRBV4-1 and TRBJ1-2, with a possible D match to TRBD1 (6 bases). The CDR3 consists of 17 residues. The V and J ends lost 4 bases and 5 bases respectively, with 23 bases between them. Germline CDR1 and CDR2: MGHRA and YSYEKL. CDR3 nucleotides: TGCGCCAGCAGCCTTCCTTGGGTACAGGGCCAAGATTATGGCTACACCTTC. The encoded protein is CASSLPWVQGQDYGYTF.

This clone was recorded only once. The rearrangement joins TRBV28 to TRBJ2-7; TRBD1 aligns across 8 bases. CDR1 is MDHEN and CDR2 is SYDVKM in the germline V gene. The CDR3 is 14 amino acids. Germline trimming cut 3 bases from V and 4 bases from J; bases unmatched to any gene: 5. CDR3 sequence: CASSFRDRLYEQYF. The DNA of the CDR3 is TGTGCCAGCAGTTTCCGGGACAGGTTATACGAGCAGTACTTC.

Comments on this clone: Other DNA sequences in this specimen translate into the identical CDR3. The chain couples TRBV5-1 to TRBJ1-2; 9 bases are a match to TRBD1. With 1 base clipped from V and 5 bases from J, the junction kept 3 bases outside the gene matches. Germline V gives CDR1 SGHRS, CDR2 YFSETQ. This CDR3 has 14 residues. CDR3 DNA: TGCGCCAGCAGCTTGACAGGGGGCTCTTATGGCTACACCTTC. Its translation: CASSLTGGSYGYTF.

This clone has just a few counts. J is TRBJ1-6 and V is TRBV7-3; 8 bases align to TRBD1. V dropped 6 bases and J dropped 10; count of bases not matched to a gene: 11. The CDR3 consists of 15 residues. Germline CDR1 and CDR2: SGHTA and FQGTGA. The CDR3 nucleotides read TGTGCCAGCAGAACCACCCGGACAGGGCAATCACCCCTCCACTTT. Its translation is CASRTTRTGQSPLHF. Full variable domain (missing parts from reference TRBV7-3 and TRBJ1-6): GAGVSQTPSNKVTEKGKYVELRCDPISGHTALYWYRQSLGQGPEFLIYFQGTGAADDSGLPNDRFFAVRPEGSVSTLKIQRTERGDSAVYLCASRTTRTGQSPLHFGNGTRLTVT.

The chain uses TRBV24-1 and TRBJ2-3; 7 bases match TRBD1. The V and J ends lost 0 bases and 5 bases, in that order; junction bases with no gene match: 16. CDR3 size: 19 residues. Germline loops: CDR1 KGHDR, CDR2 SFDVKD. CDR3 DNA sequence: TGTGCCACCAGTGATTTGACAGACGCCTCAAAGGGGGCAAAAGATACGCAGTATTTT. It translates to CATSDLTDASKGAKDTQYF.

The chain employs TRBV5-1 and TRBJ1-4, with D maybe TRBD1 (5 bases). The V end lost 0 bases, the J end lost 6 bases, and 12 bases lay between the germline ends. The CDR3 spans 15 residues. Per the germline V gene, CDR1 is SGHRS and CDR2 is YFSETQ. CDR3 nucleotides: TGCGCCAGCAGCTTGGTGCCAGGGTCGGATGAAAAACTGTTTTTT. It codes for CASSLVPGSDEKLFF.

This chain uses TRBV10-1 with TRBJ2-7; TRBD1 is a possible D gene (6 bases). CDR3 length equals 15 residues. Trimming stripped 0 bases from V and 6 bases from J, with 15 bases between. The germline CDR1 and CDR2 sequences are WNHNN and SYGVQD (reference sequence). CDR3 amino acids: CASSESDAQGGEQYF. The CDR3 nucleotides are TGCGCCAGCAGTGAGTCGGATGCCCAAGGGGGCGAGCAGTACTTC.

This chain links TRBV7-2 with TRBJ1-1; D gene uncertain. V was clipped by 1 base and J by 1 base, with 4 bases between them. The CDR3 extends over 13 amino acids. Germline V gives CDR1 SGHTA, CDR2 FQGNSA. CDR3 in amino acids: CASSLVQNTEAFF. CDR3 sequence (DNA): TGTGCCAGCAGCTTAGTACAGAACACTGAAGCTTTCTTT. Filled out from reference TRBV7-2 and TRBJ1-1, the complete variable domain reads GAGVSQSPSNKVTEKGKDVELRCDPISGHTALYWYRQSLGQGLEFLIYFQGNSAPDKSGLPSDRFSAERTGGSVSTLTIQRTQQEDSAVYLCASSLVQNTEAFFGQGTRLTVV.

This clone occurred once. This specimen includes other DNA sequences encoding the same CDR3. This sequence joins TRBV2 and TRBJ1-5; D is perhaps TRBD1 (6 bases). CDR3 size: 14 residues. The germline CDR1 and CDR2 sequences are SNHLY and FYNNEI. Trimming took 5 bases from V and 2 from J, leaving 10 bases between them. CDR3 amino acids: CASSWGGGNQPQHF. In nucleotides, the CDR3 is TGTGCCAGCAGTTGGGGGGGCGGCAATCAGCCCCAGCATTTT.

The V gene is TRBV5-1, the J gene TRBJ1-6, with 8 bases fitting TRBD1. CDR3 length: 16 residues. CDR1 and CDR2 from the germline V gene are SGHRS and YFSETQ. Trimming cost V 2 bases and J 6 bases; bases outside gene matches: 7. The DNA for the CDR3 is TGCGCCAGCAGCTTTGGACAGGGAGCGAGTAATTCACCCCTCCACTTT. This translates into CASSFGQGASNSPLHF.

The V gene is TRBV7-9, the J gene TRBJ2-3; 13 bases are a match to TRBD2. The CDR3 consists of 17 residues. J was trimmed by 1 base and V by 4 bases; bases with no gene match: 5. Germline assignment: CDR1 SEHNR and CDR2 FQNEAQ (reference sequence). CDR3 sequence: CASSSPGLAGRTDTQYF. The CDR3 DNA sequence: TGTGCCAGCAGCTCACCGGGACTAGCGGGGCGCACAGATACGCAGTATTTT.